The present entry profiles one T cell receptor (beta chain) with its context. Original analysis: Amplified reference gene primers provided the basis for estimating nucleated cell counts. Clones were sequenced by immunoSEQ multiplex PCR, and TCRdb holds only the in-frame ones, with some missing. V and J calls and clone size are as listed in that table; D and trimming were resolved from the DNA. Found here are some 230,000 clones, roughly 90% of them singletons; the top ten hold around 2.2%. The data were taken from a study of blood T cell repertoires in COVID-19. This TCR derives from a man aged 30 to 45 who had recovered from COVID-19. Material for sequencing was peripheral blood.

CDR3 sequence reads: CASSPGDRGNEKLFF. CDR3 nucleotide sequence: TGTGCCAGTAGTCCCGGGGACAGGGGAAATGAAAAACTGTTTTTT. This chain connects TRBV19 to TRBJ1-4, with 10 nucleotides matching TRBD1. There are 15 residues in the CDR3. J was trimmed by 5 bases and V by 5 bases; bases with no gene match: 5. Germline-derived CDR1 and CDR2 are LNHDA and SQIVND (reference sequence).